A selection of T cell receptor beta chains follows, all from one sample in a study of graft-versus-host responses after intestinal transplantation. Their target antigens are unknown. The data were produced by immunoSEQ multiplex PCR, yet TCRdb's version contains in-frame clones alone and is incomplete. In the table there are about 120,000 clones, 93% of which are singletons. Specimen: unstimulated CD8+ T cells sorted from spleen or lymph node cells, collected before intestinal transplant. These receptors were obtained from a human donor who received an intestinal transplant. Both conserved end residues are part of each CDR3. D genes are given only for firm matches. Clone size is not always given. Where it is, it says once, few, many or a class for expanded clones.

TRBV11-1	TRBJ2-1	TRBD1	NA	TGTGCCAGCAGCTTAGATCAGGGGGCAAATGAGCAGTTCTTC	CASSLDQGANEQFF
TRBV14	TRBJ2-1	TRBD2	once	TGTGCCAGCAGCCAAGAGGCTAGGACTAGCGGGATCTCCTACAATGAGCAGTTCTTC	CASSQEARTSGISYNEQFF
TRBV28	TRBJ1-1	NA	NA	TGTGCCAGCAGTGGCGGACAGACTACCTTGAACACTGAAGCTTTCTTT	CASSGGQTTLNTEAFF
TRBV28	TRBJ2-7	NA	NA	TGTGCCAGCACGGTCGGAGCATTCTACGAGCAGTACTTC	CASTVGAFYEQYF
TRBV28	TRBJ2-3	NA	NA	TGTGCCAGCAGTCCCCCAGCAGGGGAGGGTTCAGATACGCAGTATTTT	CASSPPAGEGSDTQYF
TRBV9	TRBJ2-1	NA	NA	TGTGCCAGCAGCGTAGGTGGACTATACAATGAGCAGTTCTTC	CASSVGGLYNEQFF
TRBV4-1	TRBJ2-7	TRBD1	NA	TGCGCCAGCAGCCAGGGACAGGATATATACGAGCAGTACTTC	CASSQGQDIYEQYF
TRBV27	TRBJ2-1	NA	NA	TGTGCCAGCAGTTTTGTAGGGGTTTACAATGAGCAGTTCTTC	CASSFVGVYNEQFF
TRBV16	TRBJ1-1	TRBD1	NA	TGTGCCAGCAGCCAATGGGACAGGGCGAATGCTTTCTTT	CASSQWDRANAFF
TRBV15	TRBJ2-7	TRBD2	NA	TGTGCCACCAGCAGAGATCTGGGACTAGCCTTCCACGAGCAGTACTTC	CATSRDLGLAFHEQYF
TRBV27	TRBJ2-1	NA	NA	TGTGCCAGCAGCCCAACTAGAGGCAATGAGCAGTTCTTC	CASSPTRGNEQFF
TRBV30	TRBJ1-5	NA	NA	TGTGCCTGCCAGACCGAGGGCGGCAATCAGCCCCAGCATTTT	CACQTEGGNQPQHF
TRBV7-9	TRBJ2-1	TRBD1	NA	TGTGCCAGCAGCACCCGGGACAGGGGTATCGATGAGCAGTTCTTC	CASSTRDRGIDEQFF
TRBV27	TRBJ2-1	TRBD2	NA	TGTGCCAGCAGTTTGGGGATGGGACTAGCGGGAGTCTGGAATGAGCAGTTCTTC	CASSLGMGLAGVWNEQFF
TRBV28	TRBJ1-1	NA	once	TGTGCCAGCAGCCACCGGGGGGGTCGCGCTGAAGCTTTCTTT	CASSHRGGRAEAFF
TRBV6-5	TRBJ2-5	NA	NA	TGTGCCAGCAAAGACTCAACCAGAAAAGAGACCCAGTACTTC	CASKDSTRKETQYF
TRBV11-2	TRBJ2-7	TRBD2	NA	TGTGCCAGCAGCTCTAGCGGGTACTCCTACGAGCAGTACTTC	CASSSSGYSYEQYF
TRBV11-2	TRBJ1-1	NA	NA	TGTGCCAGCAGCGGAGCGACATGGCCCACTGAAGCTTTCTTT	CASSGATWPTEAFF
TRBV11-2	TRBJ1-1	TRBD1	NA	TGTGCCAGCAGCACGACAGGGGTCGAGAGCACTGAAGCTTTCTTT	CASSTTGVESTEAFF
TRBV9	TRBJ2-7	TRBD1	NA	TGTGCCAGCAGCGGAATGGGACAGGGCGCCTACGAGCAGTACTTC	CASSGMGQGAYEQYF
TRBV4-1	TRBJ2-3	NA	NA	TGCGCCAGCAGCCAAGCCAACTTCGAGGGAGATACGCAGTATTTT	CASSQANFEGDTQYF
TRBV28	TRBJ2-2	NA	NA	TGTGCCAGCACCCGCCCCTACTGGGAAACGGGGGAGCTGTTTTTT	CASTRPYWETGELFF
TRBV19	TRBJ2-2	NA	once	TGTGCCAGTAGCCTGGGAAAGGTCCCCACCGGGGAGCTGTTTTTT	CASSLGKVPTGELFF
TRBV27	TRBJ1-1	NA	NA	TGTGCCAGCAGTTTATCAGGCGGGATGGGACACACTGAAGCTTTCTTT	CASSLSGGMGHTEAFF
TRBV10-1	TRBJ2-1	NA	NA	TGCGCCAGCAGTGAGGGATGGGCGGTCCGCTACAATGAGCAGTTCTTC	CASSEGWAVRYNEQFF
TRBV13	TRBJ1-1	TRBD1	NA	TGTGCCAGCAGGGGGGGGACAGGTTGCTTCTTT	CASRGGTGCFF
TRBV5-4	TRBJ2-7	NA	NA	TGTGCCAGCAGCTCCGACAGACACCCCTACGAGCAGTACTTC	CASSSDRHPYEQYF
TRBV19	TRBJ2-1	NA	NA	TGTGCCACCACACAAACCTCCTACAATGAGCAGTTCTTC	CATTQTSYNEQFF
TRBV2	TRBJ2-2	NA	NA	TGTGCCAGCAGTGATTCAGACCGACCCAACACCGGGGAGCTGTTTTTT	CASSDSDRPNTGELFF
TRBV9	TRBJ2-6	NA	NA	TGTGCCAGCAGCGTGGGGAGCTCTGGGGCCAACGTCCTGACTTTC	CASSVGSSGANVLTF
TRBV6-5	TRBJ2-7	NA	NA	TGTGCCAGCAGTGAAGTACCCGTCTACATCGAGCAGTACTTC	CASSEVPVYIEQYF
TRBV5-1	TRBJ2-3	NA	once	TGCGCCAGCAGCTTGGCCAGCGTGAGCTCCGGCACAGATACGCAGTATTTT	CASSLASVSSGTDTQYF
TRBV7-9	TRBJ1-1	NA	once	TGTGCCAGCAGCTACCCCTCGGGGTACGGGGACACTGAAGCTTTCTTT	CASSYPSGYGDTEAFF
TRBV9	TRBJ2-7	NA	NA	TGTGCCAGCAGCCCCGGGCAAGTTCGCGAGCAGTACTTC	CASSPGQVREQYF
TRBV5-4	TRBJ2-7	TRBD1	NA	TGTGCCAGTCAGGACAGGAGCTCCTACGAGCAGTACTTC	CASQDRSSYEQYF
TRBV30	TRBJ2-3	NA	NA	TGTGGGACCGACGATACAGATACGCAGTATTTT	CGTDDTDTQYF
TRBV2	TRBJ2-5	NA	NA	TGTGCCAGCAGTGATATGGAGACCCAGTACTTC	CASSDMETQYF
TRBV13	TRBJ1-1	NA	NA	TGTGCCAGCAGCTACAGGGCTCTGAACACTGAAGCTTTCTTT	CASSYRALNTEAFF
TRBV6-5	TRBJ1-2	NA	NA	TGTGCCAGCAGTTACTCGCGGGGGTTAGATGGCTACACCTTC	CASSYSRGLDGYTF
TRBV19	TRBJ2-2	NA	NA	TGTGCCAGTAGACGCGGCCGAACCGGGGAGCTGTTTTTT	CASRRGRTGELFF
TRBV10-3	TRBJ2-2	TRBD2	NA	TGTGCCATCAGCCTAGCGGGAGGGCCGACCACCGGGGAGCTGTTTTTT	CAISLAGGPTTGELFF
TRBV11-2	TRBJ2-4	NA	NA	TGTGCCAGCAGCTTAGGTGGTACGGCGGCCAAAAACATTCAGTACTTC	CASSLGGTAAKNIQYF
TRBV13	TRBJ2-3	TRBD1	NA	TGTGCCAGCAGCTCTTCAGGGGGCGCGGGCACAGATACGCAGTATTTT	CASSSSGGAGTDTQYF
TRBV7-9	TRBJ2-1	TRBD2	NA	TGTGCCAGCAGCTTCGGGACTAGTCCCAATGAGCAGTTCTTC	CASSFGTSPNEQFF
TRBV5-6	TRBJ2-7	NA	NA	TGTGCCAGCAGCTTTAGGCAGGGGATATCCTACGAGCAGTACTTC	CASSFRQGISYEQYF